The 32 T cell receptor beta chains below were found in one sample sequenced in a study of response to subunit inactivated influenza vaccine. TCRdb re-called the RT-PCR reads through MiXCR, storing one row per CDR3 protein. The sample consists of about half a million distinct CDR3 sequences, over 9.5% of them appearing once. The sample here was PBMCs from blood, taken roughly 45 days after vaccination. The receptors originated from a man aged 50-60 years who received an inactivated influenza vaccine.

The chain links TRBV20-1 to TRBJ1-1; D remains unclear. CDR3 length: 12 residues. With 3 bases removed from V and 7 bases from J, the gap between germline ends came to 12 bases. Germline V gene sequence: CDR1 DFQATT, CDR2 SNEGSKA (reference sequence). The CDR3 DNA reads TGCAGTGCTAGTGGTCAATTTGATGAAGCTTTCTTT. This codes for CSASGQFDEAFF.

The J gene is TRBJ2-7, the V gene TRBV7-9; TRBD2 matches 11 bases. CDR1 and CDR2 (germline): SEHNR, FQNEAQ (reference sequence). The CDR3 covers 15 residues. V lost 5 bases to trimming and J lost 3 bases; unmatched junction nucleotides: 6. The CDR3 region is CASSPGTSGRYEQYF. CDR3 coding DNA: TGTGCCAGCAGCCCAGGGACTAGCGGCCGCTACGAGCAGTACTTC.

This clonotype was observed a few times. V is TRBV7-8 and J is TRBJ2-1, with TRBD1 matching 7 bases. J lost 4 bases, V lost 2 bases, and 2 bases had no gene match. The germline CDR1 and CDR2 sequences are SGHVS and FQNEAQ. The CDR3 runs to 14 residues. CDR3 nucleotide sequence: TGTGCCAGCAGCTTACGGACAGGTTACAATGAGCAGTTCTTC. This sequence encodes CASSLRTGYNEQFF.

V usage is TRBV28 and J usage is TRBJ1-5; D remains ambiguous. The V gene's germline CDR1 is MDHEN and CDR2 SYDVKM. V was pared by 6 bases and J by 3 bases, with 6 bases between. There are 12 residues in the CDR3. The CDR3 bases are TGTGCCAGCAGGGGAAACAATCAGCCCCAGCATTTT. It is translated as CASRGNNQPQHF.

The rearrangement links TRBV6-5 to TRBJ2-7, with a weak D call TRBD2 (5 bases). CDR3 length: 12 amino acids. V was shortened by 4 bases and J by 5 bases, with 9 bases between the two germline ends. The V gene's germline CDR1 is MNHEY and CDR2 SVGAGI. This chain's CDR3 is CASSFAGDEQYF. The CDR3 DNA is TGTGCCAGCAGTTTTGCCGGGGACGAGCAGTACTTC.

This clonotype showed up just a few times. The CDR3 region has the DNA TGTGCCAGCAGCCAAGAGAGGGACGGCGGCTACACCTTC. It codes for CASSQERDGGYTF. The chain employs TRBV3-1 and TRBJ1-2; TRBD1 might be the D (5 bases). The germline V gene has CDR1 LGHDT and CDR2 YNNKEL (reference sequence). V lost 0 bases to trimming and J lost 8 bases, with 10 bases between them. The CDR3 length is 13 residues. The entire variable domain, with the rest obtained from reference TRBV3-1 and TRBJ1-2, is as follows: DTAVSQTPKYLVTQMGNDKSIKCEQNLGHDTMYWYKQDSKKFLKIMFSYNNKELIINETVPNRFSPKSPDKAHLNLHINSLELGDSAVYFCASSQERDGGYTFGSGTRLTVV.

The gene calls are TRBV11-2 and TRBJ2-1, with a tentative D call TRBD2 (6 bases). Per the germline V gene, CDR1 is SGHAT and CDR2 is FQNNGV. The germline V and J ends were trimmed by 4 bases and 4 bases, with 14 bases remaining between them. The length of the CDR3 is 15 residues. CDR3 nucleotides: TGTGCCAGCAGCTCCGAGCTTGGGGGGTACAATGAGCAGTTCTTC. Translated: CASSSELGGYNEQFF.

The table lists this clonotype with a few counts. The J gene is TRBJ2-4, the V gene TRBV7-9, with 9 bases aligning to TRBD2. J was trimmed by 1 base and V by 5 bases; bases with no gene match: 3. The CDR3 contains 15 residues. Germline CDR1 SEHNR, CDR2 FQNEAQ (reference sequence). The CDR3 region is CASSRLAVAKNIQYF. For the CDR3, the DNA is TGTGCCAGCAGCCGACTAGCGGTCGCCAAAAACATTCAGTACTTC.

This clonotype was seen a handful of times. The chain is built from TRBV15 and TRBJ2-5; the match to TRBD2 covers 11 bases. CDR1 is LNHNV, CDR2 YYDKDF, per germline (reference sequence). CDR3 length: 14 residues. The J segment lost 6 bases and the V segment lost 5 bases, leaving 5 bases of the junction unmatched. The CDR3 sequence: CATSLSGGAKTQYF. The CDR3 DNA sequence: TGTGCCACCAGCCTTAGCGGGGGGGCGAAGACCCAGTACTTC.

This rearrangement joins TRBV12-3 or TRBV12-4 to TRBJ2-3, with D perhaps TRBD2 (7 bases). The CDR3 runs 14 residues. Trimming took 3 bases from V and 5 from J, leaving 12 bases between them. The CDR3 region is CASSFGGAQDTQYF. DNA for the CDR3: TGTGCCAGCAGTTTTGGGGGGGCCCAAGATACGCAGTATTTT.

The V gene is TRBV5-6, the J gene TRBJ2-1; possible D gene TRBD2, 5 bases. This CDR3 comprises 16 residues. The V and J ends lost 3 bases and 1 base respectively, with 14 bases between them. Germline V gene sequence: CDR1 SGHDT, CDR2 YYEEEE. Written as DNA, the CDR3 is TGTGCCAGCAGCTCTGGCCAGCGGCGATCCTACAATGAGCAGTTCTTC. It encodes CASSSGQRRSYNEQFF.

The genes are TRBV2 and TRBJ2-1, with no clear D. Trimming shortened V by 2 bases and J by 0 bases, and 8 bases separated the two germline ends. The length of the CDR3 is 15 residues. Germline-derived CDR1 and CDR2 are SNHLY and FYNNEI. For the CDR3, the DNA is TGTGCCAGCAGTGAACCCCGGAGCTCCTACAATGAGCAGTTCTTC. Encoded protein: CASSEPRSSYNEQFF.

CDR3 sequence reads: CASSQDWRQLNYGYTF. The CDR3 nucleotides are TGCGCCAGCAGCCAAGATTGGCGGCAGTTAAACTATGGCTACACCTTC. This chain joins TRBV4-3 and TRBJ1-2; D is uncertain. The CDR3 is made up of 16 amino acids. Germline CDR1 is LGHNA and CDR2 is YSLEER. Trimming took off 0 bases at V and 2 bases at J, with 13 bases between the two ends.

This clonotype was observed at least ten times. The rearrangement links TRBV7-8 to TRBJ1-3; D is unclear. The CDR3 has 15 residues. Trimming cost V 0 bases and J 0 bases, with 6 bases left between them. Germline-derived CDR1 and CDR2 are SGHVS and FQNEAQ. In nucleotides, the CDR3 is TGTGCCAGCAGCTTAGCAGTGGACTCTGGAAACACCATATATTTT. Its protein product is CASSLAVDSGNTIYF.

This clonotype showed up just a few times. The V gene is TRBV11-2, the J gene TRBJ2-1; D perhaps matches TRBD2 (6 bases). The ends were cut back, 4 bases at V and 11 bases at J, with 15 bases in the middle. This CDR3 is 13 amino acids long. CDR1 is SGHAT, CDR2 FQNNGV, per germline. The CDR3, as DNA: TGTGCCAGCAGCTCCCGGGACTTTACAAAGCAGTTCTTC. It specifies CASSSRDFTKQFF. Combining the CDR3 with reference TRBV11-2 and TRBJ2-1 gives the whole variable domain EAGVAQSPRYKIIEKRQSVAFWCNPISGHATLYWYQQILGQGPKLLIQFQNNGVVDDSQLPKDRFSAERLKGVDSTLKIQPAKLEDSAVYLCASSSRDFTKQFFGPGTRLTVL.

This clonotype has a count of ten or more. V and J are TRBV10-2 and TRBJ2-7, with no clear D. Per the germline V gene, CDR1 is WSHSY and CDR2 is SAAADI. V gave up 4 bases and J gave up 0 bases, with 4 bases separating them. This CDR3 has 12 residues. This chain's CDR3 is CASSGTSYEQYF. CDR3 coding DNA: TGCGCCAGCAGTGGGACCTCCTACGAGCAGTACTTC.

The chain links TRBV14 to TRBJ2-3; D is unclear. The CDR3 loop spans 12 amino acids. The V gene's germline CDR1 is SGHDN and CDR2 FVKESK. With 8 bases removed from V and 9 bases from J, the gap between germline ends came to 15 bases. The CDR3: CASGKAPGTQYF. DNA of the CDR3: TGTGCCAGCGGTAAGGCCCCCGGGACGCAGTATTTT.

This clonotype was seen only a few times. The chain employs TRBV20-1 and TRBJ2-7, with 8 bases aligning to TRBD2. Per the germline V gene, CDR1 is DFQATT and CDR2 is SNEGSKA (reference sequence). J lost 3 bases, V lost 2 bases, and 12 bases had no gene match. The length of the CDR3 is 16 residues. Here the CDR3 reads CSARRPRGGGSYEQYF. For the CDR3, the DNA is TGCAGTGCTAGAAGGCCCCGGGGCGGGGGGAGCTACGAGCAGTACTTC.

The chain employs TRBV2 and TRBJ2-2; D unresolved. The V end lost 4 bases, the J end lost 8 bases, and 20 bases lay between the germline ends. Germline lookup yields CDR1 SNHLY and CDR2 FYNNEI. The CDR3 loop spans 16 amino acids. Written as DNA, the CDR3 is TGTGCCAGCAGTGTTCCGCGACGGAGCTTGGGGGGGGAGCTGTTTTTT. Translation gives CASSVPRRSLGGELFF. The full variable domain, completed using reference TRBV2 and TRBJ2-2, is EPEVTQTPSHQVTQMGQEVILRCVPISNHLYFYWYRQILGQKVEFLVSFYNNEISEKSEIFDDQFSVERPDGSNFTLKIRSTKLEDSAMYFCASSVPRRSLGGELFFGEGSRLTVL.

The chain combines TRBV15 with TRBJ2-7; 11 bases fit TRBD1. The CDR3 loop spans 15 amino acids. The ends lost 6 bases at V and 5 bases at J; junction bases unmatched: 9. Germline lookup yields CDR1 LNHNV and CDR2 YYDKDF (reference sequence). This chain's CDR3 is CATSTRTGGIDEQYF. DNA for the CDR3: TGTGCCACCAGTACGAGGACAGGGGGCATCGACGAGCAGTACTTC.

There are many counts of this clonotype. This chain links TRBV5-6 with TRBJ2-7; TRBD2 matches at 14 bases. The CDR3 loop spans 16 amino acids. Per germline, CDR1 SGHDT and CDR2 YYEEEE. V lost 0 bases to trimming and J lost 3 bases; unmatched junction nucleotides: 2. CDR3 coding DNA: TGTGCCAGCAGCTTGGGACTAGCGGGGGGGAACTACGAGCAGTACTTC. It specifies CASSLGLAGGNYEQYF. Supplemented by reference TRBV5-6 and TRBJ2-7, the full variable domain reads DAGVTQSPTHLIKTRGQQVTLRCSPKSGHDTVSWYQQALGQGPQFIFQYYEEEERQRGNFPDRFSGHQFPNYSSELNVNALLLGDSALYLCASSLGLAGGNYEQYFGPGTRLTVT.

In this sample, this clonotype turned up a few times. The V and J genes are TRBV27 and TRBJ2-1; 14 nucleotides line up with TRBD2. J gave up 8 bases and V 2 bases, and 5 bases lay outside the gene matches. The germline V gene has CDR1 MNHEY and CDR2 SMNVEV (reference sequence). The CDR3 runs 16 residues. The CDR3 loop reads CASSLEGLAGVDEQFF. The CDR3 region has the DNA TGTGCCAGCAGTTTAGAGGGACTAGCGGGAGTCGATGAGCAGTTCTTC.

The gene calls are TRBV7-9 and TRBJ2-5; 10 bases line up with TRBD2. Germline loops: CDR1 SEHNR, CDR2 FQNEAQ (reference sequence). The CDR3 totals 15 residues. The V and J ends lost 5 bases and 4 bases, in that order; junction bases with no gene match: 7. CDR3 region: CASSRIVAGGETQYF. CDR3 DNA: TGTGCCAGCAGCCGCATTGTAGCGGGAGGAGAGACCCAGTACTTC.

This clonotype was counted ten times or more. This chain joins TRBV7-2 and TRBJ1-4, with 8 nucleotides matching TRBD1. CDR3 length equals 14 residues. V was pared by 5 bases and J by 5 bases, with 4 bases of the junction left unmatched. Germline CDR1 and CDR2: SGHTA and FQGNSA. The CDR3 DNA follows: TGTGCCAGCAGCGCTCGGACAGGGAATGAAAAACTGTTTTTT. Amino acid sequence: CASSARTGNEKLFF.

In this sample, this clonotype turned up a few times. J is TRBJ2-1 and V is TRBV10-3, with D hard to call. The CDR3 consists of 15 residues. Trimming took 2 bases from V and 4 from J, leaving 12 bases between them. In germline, CDR1 is ENHRY, CDR2 SYGVKD. The CDR3 DNA reads TGTGCCATCAGTGAGAAGTCTTTTGGGTACAATGAGCAGTTCTTC. Translation gives CAISEKSFGYNEQFF.

This clonotype showed up just a few times. The chain joins TRBV5-6 to TRBJ2-7; TRBD1 matches at 11 bases. The CDR3 covers 13 residues. V trimming: 3 bases; J trimming: 5 bases; junction bases outside the gene matches: 1. Germline loops: CDR1 SGHDT, CDR2 YYEEEE. CDR3 sequence (DNA): TGTGCCAGCAGCTGGGACAGGGGGAACGAGCAGTACTTC. Its protein is CASSWDRGNEQYF.

A word on this clonotype: The junction departs from germline at one end; a sequencing error may be responsible. The chain couples TRBV7-2 to TRBJ2-7, with TRBD1 identical over 7 bases. Germline V CDR1 and CDR2: SGHTA, FQGNSA. CDR3 length equals 14 residues. DNA for the CDR3: TGTGCCGGCAGCTTACAGGGGATGTACGACGAGCAGTACTTC. Amino acids: CAGSLQGMYDEQYF.

This clonotype showed up many times. The chain recombines TRBV20-1 with TRBJ2-2, with D possibly being TRBD2 (6 bases). The CDR3 runs 14 residues. The germline V gene encodes CDR1 DFQATT and CDR2 SNEGSKA (reference sequence). V shed 0 bases and J shed 6 bases, with 11 bases lying between them. DNA for the CDR3: TGCAGTGCTAGAGATCTGCGGGAAGCCGGGGAGCTGTTTTTT. This encodes CSARDLREAGELFF.

The chain employs TRBV6-2 or TRBV6-3 and TRBJ1-1, with 7 bases aligning to TRBD1. Per germline, CDR1 MNHEY and CDR2 SVGEGT. V dropped 0 bases and J dropped 5; count of bases not matched to a gene: 9. This CDR3 is built from 16 residues. The CDR3 protein is CASSYSRTGAWTEAFF. The CDR3 DNA follows: TGTGCCAGCAGTTACTCGAGGACAGGTGCTTGGACTGAAGCTTTCTTT.

This chain connects TRBV20-1 to TRBJ2-1, with 12 bases matching TRBD2. Germline assignment: CDR1 DFQATT and CDR2 SNEGSKA (reference sequence). The CDR3 length is 17 residues. The ends lost 6 bases at V and 0 bases at J; junction bases unmatched: 9. Written as DNA, the CDR3 is TGCAGTGCAGTACTAGCGGGGGGAATCAGCTCCTACAATGAGCAGTTCTTC. Its translation: CSAVLAGGISSYNEQFF.

This clonotype was found many times. The V gene is TRBV12-3 or TRBV12-4, the J gene TRBJ2-2; D ambiguous. The CDR3 has 13 residues. V lost 6 bases, J lost 5 bases, and 10 bases lay in between. The CDR3 region has the DNA TGTGCCAGCAGCCGCAGTAGAACCGGGGAGCTGTTTTTT. Translating it yields CASSRSRTGELFF.

This clonotype was recorded a few times. The gene calls are TRBV6-6 and TRBJ2-3; weak D call: TRBD2 (6 bases). This CDR3 is 12 amino acids long. V lost 9 bases and J lost 10, with 17 bases in between. The germline V gene has CDR1 MNHNY and CDR2 SVGAGI (reference sequence). The CDR3: CASEGTSSAQYF. CDR3 sequence (DNA): TGTGCCAGTGAGGGGACTTCATCAGCGCAGTATTTT.